This TCR beta chain was sequenced in a study of blood T cell repertoires in COVID-19. Study details: Collection of acute and convalescent COVID-19 samples took place in the United States, Italy and Spain.

This clone has only a few counts. In the source study's methods: Reference gene primer amplification gave estimated nucleated cell counts. TCRdb's table, derived via immunoSEQ multiplex PCR, lists solely in-frame clones and lacks some. V and J calls plus clone size are reproduced from that table; the DNA served to infer D and trimming. The sample gives 210,000 or so clones, approximately 84% of which show up once; approximately 8.1% is in the top ten. The clonotype was recovered from a woman between 45 and 60 years old with active or convalescent COVID-19. Sequencing was performed on peripheral blood.

The CDR3, as DNA: TGTGCCAGCAGCCCCGCTAGCGGGGACACCTACGAGCAGTACTTC. Its protein is CASSPASGDTYEQYF. V usage is TRBV4-2 and J usage is TRBJ2-7; 9 nucleotides match TRBD2. Germline lookup yields CDR1 LGHNA and CDR2 YNFKEQ. J was trimmed by 2 bases and V by 4 bases; bases with no gene match: 6. The CDR3 runs to 15 residues.